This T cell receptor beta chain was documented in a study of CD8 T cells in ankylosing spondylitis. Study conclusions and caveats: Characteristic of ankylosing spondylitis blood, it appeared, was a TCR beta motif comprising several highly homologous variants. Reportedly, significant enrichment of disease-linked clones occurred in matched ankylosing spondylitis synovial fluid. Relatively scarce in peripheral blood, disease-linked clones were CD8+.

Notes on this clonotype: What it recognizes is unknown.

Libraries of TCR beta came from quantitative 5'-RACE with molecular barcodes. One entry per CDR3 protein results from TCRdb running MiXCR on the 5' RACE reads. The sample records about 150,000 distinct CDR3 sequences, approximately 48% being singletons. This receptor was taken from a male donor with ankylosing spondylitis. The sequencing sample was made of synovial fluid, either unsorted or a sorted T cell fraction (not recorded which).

The CDR3: CASSVGRGDTDTQYF. In DNA form, the CDR3 reads TGTGCCAGCAGCGTAGGAAGGGGGGACACAGATACGCAGTATTTT. The rearrangement joins TRBV9 to TRBJ2-3, with D possibly called TRBD1 or TRBD2 (6 bases each). Germline V lookup: CDR1 SGDLS, CDR2 YYNGEE. V lost 0 bases and J 2 bases, leaving 10 bases between the germline ends. This CDR3 region has 15 residues.